The clone carrying this T cell receptor beta chain was observed at least ten times. RNA transcripts were the template for amplifying TCR beta CDR3 regions. HTBI primers were used for first-round RT-PCR of the TCR CDR3. TCRdb independently ran MiXCR on the multiplex PCR reads; one entry per CDR3 protein. The repertoire holds about 560,000 distinct CDR3 sequences, with approximately 15% as singletons. These data originate in a study of T cells in Graves' hyperthyroidism and ophthalmopathy. V lost 2 bases to trimming and J lost 5 bases, with 12 bases between them. Germline-derived CDR1 and CDR2 are MGHRA and YSYEKL. This CDR3 comprises 14 residues.

Material for sequencing was blood. The rearrangement links TRBV4-1 to TRBJ1-1; a weak D match, TRBD1 (5 bases). This sequence was found in a woman in her late teens or twenties with Graves' hyperthyroidism. The CDR3, as DNA: TGCGCCAGCAGCCAACCACGTCAGGGAACTGAAGCTTTCTTT. Residues: CASSQPRQGTEAFF.